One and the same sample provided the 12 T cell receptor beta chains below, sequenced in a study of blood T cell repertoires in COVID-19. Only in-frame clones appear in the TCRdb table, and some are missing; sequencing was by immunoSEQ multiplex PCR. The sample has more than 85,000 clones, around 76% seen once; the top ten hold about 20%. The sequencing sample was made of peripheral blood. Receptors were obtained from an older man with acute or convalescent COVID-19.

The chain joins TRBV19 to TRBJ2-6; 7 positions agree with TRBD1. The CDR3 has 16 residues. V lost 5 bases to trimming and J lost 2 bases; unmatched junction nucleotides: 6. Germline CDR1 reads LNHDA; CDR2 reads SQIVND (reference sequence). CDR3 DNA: TGTGCCAGTAGTCCCGGGACAGCTCCTGGGGCCAACGTCCTGACTTTC. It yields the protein CASSPGTAPGANVLTF.

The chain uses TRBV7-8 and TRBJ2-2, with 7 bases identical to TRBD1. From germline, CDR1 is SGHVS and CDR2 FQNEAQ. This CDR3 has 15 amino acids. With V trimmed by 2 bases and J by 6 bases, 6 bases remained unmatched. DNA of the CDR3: TGTGCCAGCAGCTTACTCCGGACAGGCGCCGGGGAGCTGTTTTTT. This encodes CASSLLRTGAGELFF.

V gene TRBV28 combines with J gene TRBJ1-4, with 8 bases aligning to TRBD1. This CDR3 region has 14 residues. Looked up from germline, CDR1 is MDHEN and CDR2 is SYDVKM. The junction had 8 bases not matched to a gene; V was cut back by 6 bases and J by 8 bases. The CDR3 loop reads CASSPGTGTEKLFF. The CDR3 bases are TGTGCCAGCAGCCCTGGGACAGGTACCGAAAAACTGTTTTTT.

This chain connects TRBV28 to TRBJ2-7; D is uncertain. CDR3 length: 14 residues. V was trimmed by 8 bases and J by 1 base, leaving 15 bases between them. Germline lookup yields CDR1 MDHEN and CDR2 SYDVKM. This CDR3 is CASSHFRGSYEQYF. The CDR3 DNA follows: TGTGCCAGCTCCCATTTTAGAGGTTCCTACGAGCAGTACTTC.

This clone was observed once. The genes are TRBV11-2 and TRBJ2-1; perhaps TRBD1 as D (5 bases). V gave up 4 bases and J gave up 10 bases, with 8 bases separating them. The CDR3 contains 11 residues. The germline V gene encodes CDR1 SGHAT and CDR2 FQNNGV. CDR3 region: CASSYRQEQFF. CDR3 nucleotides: TGTGCCAGCAGCTACCGACAGGAGCAGTTCTTC.

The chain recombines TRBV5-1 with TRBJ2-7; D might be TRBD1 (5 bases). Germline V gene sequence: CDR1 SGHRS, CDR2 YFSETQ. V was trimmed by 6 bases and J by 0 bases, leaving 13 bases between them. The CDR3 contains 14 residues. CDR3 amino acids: CASTRDSSSYEQYF. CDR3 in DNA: TGCGCCAGCACCAGGGATTCGAGCTCCTACGAGCAGTACTTC.

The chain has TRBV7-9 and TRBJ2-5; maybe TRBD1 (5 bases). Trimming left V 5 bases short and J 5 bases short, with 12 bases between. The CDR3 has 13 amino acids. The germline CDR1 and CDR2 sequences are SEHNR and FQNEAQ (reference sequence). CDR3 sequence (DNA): TGTGCCAGCAGCCCTTCAGGGTTGGAGACCCAGTACTTC. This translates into CASSPSGLETQYF.

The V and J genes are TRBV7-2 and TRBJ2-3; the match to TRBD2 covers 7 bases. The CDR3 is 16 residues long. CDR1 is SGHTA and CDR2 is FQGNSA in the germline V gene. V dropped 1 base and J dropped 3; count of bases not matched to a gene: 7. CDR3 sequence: CASSLGRGGGTDTQYF. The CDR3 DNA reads TGTGCCAGCAGCTTAGGTCGCGGGGGTGGGACAGATACGCAGTATTTT. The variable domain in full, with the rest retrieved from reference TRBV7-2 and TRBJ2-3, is GAGVSQSPSNKVTEKGKDVELRCDPISGHTALYWYRQSLGQGLEFLIYFQGNSAPDKSGLPSDRFSAERTGGSVSTLTIQRTQQEDSAVYLCASSLGRGGGTDTQYFGPGTRLTVL.

CDR3: CASSVGGRTVNSPLHF. The CDR3 coding sequence is TGTGCCAGCAGCGTAGGGGGGAGGACGGTTAATTCACCCCTCCACTTT. The rearrangement uses TRBV9 and TRBJ1-6; D may be TRBD1 (5 bases). The CDR3 has 16 residues. Per the germline V gene, CDR1 is SGDLS and CDR2 is YYNGEE. The ends were cut back, 0 bases at V and 6 bases at J, with 13 bases in the middle.

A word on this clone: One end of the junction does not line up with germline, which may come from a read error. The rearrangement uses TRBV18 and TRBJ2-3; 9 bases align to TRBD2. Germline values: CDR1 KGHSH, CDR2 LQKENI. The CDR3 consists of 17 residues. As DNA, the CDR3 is TGTGCCAGCTCCCCACGGACTAGCGCAAAGTTCACAGATACGCAGTATTTT. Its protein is CASSPRTSAKFTDTQYF.

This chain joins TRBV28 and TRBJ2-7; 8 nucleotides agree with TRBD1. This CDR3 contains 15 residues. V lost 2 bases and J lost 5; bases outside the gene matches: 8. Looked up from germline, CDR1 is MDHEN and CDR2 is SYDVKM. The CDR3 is CASSLQPTGANEQYF. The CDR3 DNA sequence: TGTGCCAGCAGTTTACAACCGACAGGGGCCAACGAGCAGTACTTC.

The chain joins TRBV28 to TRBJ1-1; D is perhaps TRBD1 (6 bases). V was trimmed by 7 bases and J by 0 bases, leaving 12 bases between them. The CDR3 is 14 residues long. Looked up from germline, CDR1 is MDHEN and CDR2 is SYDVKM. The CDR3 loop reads CASTAYRVNTEAFF. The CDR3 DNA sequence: TGTGCCAGCACCGCATACAGGGTGAACACTGAAGCTTTCTTT. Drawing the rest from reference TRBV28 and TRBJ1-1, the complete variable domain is DVKVTQSSRYLVKRTGEKVFLECVQDMDHENMFWYRQDPGLGLRLIYFSYDVKMKEKGDIPEGYSVSREKKERFSLILESASTNQTSMYLCASTAYRVNTEAFFGQGTRLTVV.